These 29 T cell receptor beta chains originate from one sample sequenced in a study of PD-L1 blockade in urothelial cancer. Time point: pretreatment peripheral blood. Assay: immunoSEQ multiplex PCR; the TCRdb copy retains only in-frame clones and omits some. This table has about 50,000 clones, roughly 78% appearing once. Material: PBMCs, obtained around atezolizumab (anti-PD-L1) treatment. These receptors were collected from a man in his 70s with urothelial cancer.

The gene calls are TRBV19 and TRBJ2-1; 7 bases map to TRBD1. The V segment lost 6 bases and the J segment 1 base; nucleotides outside the gene matches: 9. Per the germline V gene, CDR1 is LNHDA and CDR2 is SQIVND (reference sequence). The CDR3 contains 16 residues. The CDR3 reads CASSPGTDLSYNEQFF. The CDR3 DNA reads as TGTGCCAGTAGCCCTGGGACAGATCTATCCTACAATGAGCAGTTCTTC. The entire variable domain, with the rest obtained from reference TRBV19 and TRBJ2-1, is as follows: DGGITQSPKYLFRKEGQNVTLSCEQNLNHDAMYWYRQDPGQGLRLIYYSQIVNDFQKGDIAEGYSVSREKKESFPLTVTSAQKNPTAFYLCASSPGTDLSYNEQFFGPGTRLTVL.

This clone was counted a single time. The CDR3 region is CSVGEIYGYTF. CDR3 nucleotide sequence: TGCAGCGTTGGGGAGATCTATGGCTACACCTTC. The rearrangement uses TRBV29-1 and TRBJ1-2; no reliable D call. Germline CDR1 SQVTM, CDR2 ANQGSEA. V was cut by 4 bases and J by 4 bases, with 7 bases left in between. CDR3 length: 11 amino acids.

This chain connects TRBV27 to TRBJ2-4, with a possible D match to TRBD2 (6 bases). Between the trimmed V and J ends, which lost 9 bases and 5 bases, there was a span of 14 bases. The CDR3 extends over 13 amino acids. The V gene's germline CDR1 is MNHEY and CDR2 SMNVEV (reference sequence). The CDR3 region is CASLSWGENIQYF. In nucleotides, the CDR3 is TGTGCCAGTCTTTCGTGGGGGGAAAACATTCAGTACTTC.

This clone was observed a single time. This chain links TRBV19 with TRBJ1-1; perhaps TRBD1 as D (6 bases). From germline, CDR1 is LNHDA and CDR2 SQIVND (reference sequence). V was shortened by 8 bases and J by 0 bases, with 16 bases between the two germline ends. This CDR3 spans 15 amino acids. The CDR3 reads CASRRQVRMNTEAFF. Here the CDR3 DNA reads TGTGCCAGTCGCAGACAGGTCCGGATGAACACTGAAGCTTTCTTT.

The rearrangement uses TRBV6-5 and TRBJ1-1; 8 bases fit TRBD1. The CDR3 is made up of 14 amino acids. Looked up from germline, CDR1 is MNHEY and CDR2 is SVGAGI. The ends lost 10 bases at V and 0 bases at J; junction bases unmatched: 7. CDR3 in DNA: TGTGCCACACTATCGGACAGGGTGAACACTGAAGCTTTCTTT. Translated, it gives CATLSDRVNTEAFF.

This chain links TRBV5-1 with TRBJ2-2; the match to TRBD2 covers 10 bases. Germline values: CDR1 SGHRS, CDR2 YFSETQ. Trimming took 0 bases from V and 4 from J; bases not matched to a gene: 6. The CDR3 sequence is 17 residues long. CDR3 region: CASSLDPAGGVTGELFF. The CDR3 bases are TGCGCCAGCAGCTTGGACCCAGCGGGAGGGGTCACCGGGGAGCTGTTTTTT.

This clone was counted a single time. CDR3 region: CASSVTEDTQYF. As DNA, the CDR3 is TGTGCCAGCAGTGTGACAGAAGATACGCAGTATTTT. The chain links TRBV6-1 to TRBJ2-3; perhaps TRBD1 as D (5 bases). In germline, CDR1 is MNHNS, CDR2 SASEGT. The CDR3 spans 12 residues. Trimming pared 4 bases from V and 5 bases from J, leaving 7 bases between.

The chain is built from TRBV10-3 and TRBJ1-2; TRBD1 aligns across 7 bases. The J segment lost 2 bases and the V segment lost 4 bases, leaving 7 bases of the junction unmatched. The CDR3 runs 15 residues. Germline V lookup: CDR1 ENHRY, CDR2 SYGVKD. DNA for the CDR3: TGTGCCATCAGTGCTTCCGGGACAGTCAACTATGGCTACACCTTC. It translates to CAISASGTVNYGYTF.

This clone was recorded once. The CDR3 bases are TGCAGCGTTGGACACCGGGACAGGCCCCTCACAGATACGCAGTATTTT. Protein: CSVGHRDRPLTDTQYF. The chain has TRBV29-1 and TRBJ2-3; TRBD1 agrees at 8 bases. Germline V lookup: CDR1 SQVTM, CDR2 ANQGSEA. Losses at the gene ends were 4 bases for V and 2 bases for J; bases not matched to a gene: 11. CDR3 size: 16 residues.

The chain has TRBV7-9 and TRBJ2-6; tentative D call: TRBD1 (7 bases). This CDR3 is built from 17 residues. Between the trimmed V and J ends, which lost 2 bases and 3 bases, there was a span of 14 bases. The germline gives CDR1 SEHNR, CDR2 FQNEAQ (reference sequence). The CDR3 here is CASSLSAGGGGANVLTF. CDR3 bases: TGTGCCAGCAGCTTAAGTGCAGGGGGAGGTGGGGCCAACGTCCTGACTTTC.

In its sample, this clone was seen a few times. The J gene is TRBJ2-7, the V gene TRBV6-5; D is possibly TRBD1 (5 bases). Germline loops: CDR1 MNHEY, CDR2 SVGAGI. The CDR3 is 15 residues long. With 0 bases removed from V and 5 bases from J, the gap between germline ends came to 14 bases. This CDR3 is CASSYSNHQGHEQYF. In DNA form, the CDR3 reads TGTGCCAGCAGTTACTCGAACCACCAGGGCCACGAGCAGTACTTC.

This chain links TRBV27 with TRBJ2-7; weak D call: TRBD1 (6 bases). Trimming removed 2 bases from V and 4 bases from J, with 9 bases in between. CDR1 and CDR2 (germline): MNHEY, SMNVEV (reference sequence). The CDR3 has 13 amino acids. The CDR3: CASSLTGQYEQYF. In DNA form, the CDR3 reads TGTGCCAGCAGTTTAACCGGACAGTACGAGCAGTACTTC.

The V and J genes are TRBV6-4 and TRBJ1-2; 7 bases align to TRBD1. This CDR3 spans 14 amino acids. The J segment lost 4 bases and the V segment lost 3 bases, leaving 5 bases of the junction unmatched. Germline CDR1 reads MRHNA; CDR2 reads SNTAGT. In DNA, the CDR3 is TGTGCCAGCAGTGAAACAGGGGATCGCTATGGCTACACCTTC. As protein: CASSETGDRYGYTF.

The count of this clone is one. This sequence joins TRBV5-4 and TRBJ1-4; 7 bases are a match to TRBD1. The CDR3 loop spans 15 amino acids. The V segment lost 3 bases and the J segment 8 bases; nucleotides outside the gene matches: 10. Germline CDR1 reads SGHNT; CDR2 reads YYREEE (reference sequence). CDR3 nucleotides: TGTGCCAGCAGCTCCGAGGGGGCAGGGAGGGAAAAACTGTTTTTT. Its protein product is CASSSEGAGREKLFF.

The rearrangement joins TRBV7-9 to TRBJ2-5, with 9 positions matching TRBD1. Germline CDR1 and CDR2: SEHNR and FQNEAQ (reference sequence). The CDR3 runs 13 residues. Trimming removed 6 bases from V and 5 bases from J; junction bases left unmatched: 4. In DNA form, the CDR3 reads TGTGCCAGCAGACCTGGACAGGGGGAGACCCAGTACTTC. Encoded protein: CASRPGQGETQYF. The full variable domain, rest sourced from reference TRBV7-9 and TRBJ2-5, is DTGVSQNPRHKITKRGQNVTFRCDPISEHNRLYWYRQTLGQGPEFLTYFQNEAQLEKSRLLSDRFSAERPKGSFSTLEIQRTEQGDSAMYLCASRPGQGETQYFGPGTRLLVL.

In its sample, this clone was seen a few times. The genes are TRBV2 and TRBJ1-2; a possible D gene is TRBD1 (5 bases). The germline gives CDR1 SNHLY, CDR2 FYNNEI. V lost 8 bases to trimming and J lost 4 bases, with 20 bases between them. The CDR3 covers 15 residues. The CDR3 coding sequence is TGTGCCAGCCGGCAGGGCGGCGAGGATAGCTATGGCTACACCTTC. Its protein product is CASRQGGEDSYGYTF. Supplemented by reference TRBV2 and TRBJ1-2, the full variable domain reads EPEVTQTPSHQVTQMGQEVILRCVPISNHLYFYWYRQILGQKVEFLVSFYNNEISEKSEIFDDQFSVERPDGSNFTLKIRSTKLEDSAMYFCASRQGGEDSYGYTFGSGTRLTVV.

The chain uses TRBV30 and TRBJ2-3; D is possibly TRBD1 (6 bases). V was cut by 3 bases and J by 5 bases, with 12 bases left in between. Germline assignment: CDR1 GTSNPN and CDR2 SVGIG (reference sequence). The CDR3 sequence is 13 residues long. The CDR3 DNA sequence: TGTGCCTGGAGACAGGGCACGAGAGATACGCAGTATTTT. Translation gives CAWRQGTRDTQYF.

This chain joins TRBV7-9 and TRBJ1-5; the match to TRBD1 covers 7 bases. This CDR3 contains 14 residues. Looked up from germline, CDR1 is SEHNR and CDR2 is FQNEAQ (reference sequence). Trimming removed 4 bases from V and 4 bases from J; junction bases left unmatched: 4. CDR3 sequence (DNA): TGTGCCAGCAGCTCCCGGGACAGTAATCAGCCCCAGCATTTT. Encoded protein: CASSSRDSNQPQHF.

The CDR3 sequence: CASSPGLAGNIQYF. CDR3 bases: TGTGCCAGCAGCCCGGGACTAGCTGGAAACATTCAGTACTTC. V is TRBV6-6 and J is TRBJ2-4, with TRBD2 identical over 9 bases. CDR1 and CDR2 from the germline V gene are MNHNY and SVGAGI (reference sequence). The CDR3 extends over 14 amino acids. The V and J ends lost 6 bases and 6 bases, in that order; junction bases with no gene match: 6.

The chain couples TRBV5-1 to TRBJ2-7; TRBD2 matches at 12 bases. Germline V gives CDR1 SGHRS, CDR2 YFSETQ. Trimming took 4 bases from V and 6 from J; bases not matched to a gene: 11. The CDR3 contains 16 residues. CDR3 coding DNA: TGCGCCAGCAGCCGTGATCCGACTAGCGGGGGCTCCGAGCAGTACTTC. This encodes CASSRDPTSGGSEQYF.

The chain combines TRBV10-3 with TRBJ2-2, with D possibly being TRBD2 (5 bases). Germline values: CDR1 ENHRY, CDR2 SYGVKD. CDR3 length equals 16 residues. The V end was cut by 0 bases, the J end by 4 bases, with 12 bases between. CDR3 protein: CAISESIGSPTGELFF. The CDR3 DNA reads as TGTGCCATCAGTGAGTCGATTGGGAGCCCCACCGGGGAGCTGTTTTTT.

The chain is built from TRBV7-3 and TRBJ2-5; TRBD1 matches 7 bases. Trimming at V came to 5 bases and at J to 2 bases, leaving 11 bases not matched to a gene. The germline gives CDR1 SGHTA, CDR2 FQGTGA. This CDR3 has 16 residues. The CDR3 DNA reads TGTGCCAGCAGCCCAACGTATCCGGGACAGCAAGAGACCCAGTACTTC. It translates to CASSPTYPGQQETQYF.

Only a few counts were recorded for this clone. The chain's CDR3 is CASSPGLASGNTIYF. The CDR3 DNA sequence: TGTGCCAGCAGTCCTGGACTCGCCTCTGGAAACACCATATATTTT. V gene TRBV27 combines with J gene TRBJ1-3; D gene unclear. The CDR3 length is 15 residues. V lost 5 bases, J lost 0 bases, and 11 bases lay in between. Looked up from germline, CDR1 is MNHEY and CDR2 is SMNVEV (reference sequence).

This clone turned up a few times. The chain combines TRBV2 with TRBJ1-2; D uncertain. Trimming shortened V by 3 bases and J by 4 bases, and 6 bases separated the two germline ends. The CDR3 contains 12 residues. Germline V lookup: CDR1 SNHLY, CDR2 FYNNEI. The CDR3 spells CASSDGFYGYTF. The CDR3 DNA is TGTGCCAGCAGTGACGGGTTCTATGGCTACACCTTC.

V is TRBV6-5 and J is TRBJ1-2, with 10 positions matching TRBD1. J gave up 4 bases and V 4 bases, and 3 bases lay outside the gene matches. The CDR3 sequence is 14 residues long. Germline-derived CDR1 and CDR2 are MNHEY and SVGAGI. The CDR3 is CASSSTGGVYGYTF. CDR3 sequence (DNA): TGTGCCAGCAGTTCGACAGGGGGCGTCTATGGCTACACCTTC.

The chain combines TRBV2 with TRBJ2-1; 8 nucleotides align to TRBD2. V gave up 4 bases and J gave up 4 bases; unmatched junction bases: 15. This CDR3 contains 18 residues. Germline V gene sequence: CDR1 SNHLY, CDR2 FYNNEI. In nucleotides, the CDR3 is TGTGCCAGCAGTGCGGTCCCCCCGGGAGGGCCTGGGTACAATGAGCAGTTCTTC. Translated: CASSAVPPGGPGYNEQFF.

In nucleotides, the CDR3 is TGTGCCATCAGTGATTCGGGACAGCGATCCCTTTTGGAGACCCAGTACTTC. Protein sequence: CAISDSGQRSLLETQYF. This chain links TRBV10-3 with TRBJ2-5; 7 nucleotides match TRBD1. Germline trimming cut 3 bases from V and 5 bases from J; bases unmatched to any gene: 15. Germline V gene sequence: CDR1 ENHRY, CDR2 SYGVKD. CDR3 length equals 17 residues.

For the CDR3, the DNA is TGTGCCAGCAGTTACTCGCCGACAGTCGAGTACTTC. Its protein product is CASSYSPTVEYF. The chain employs TRBV6-5 and TRBJ2-7; D perhaps matches TRBD1 (5 bases). V was shortened by 0 bases and J by 11 bases, with 11 bases between the two germline ends. The CDR3 length is 12 residues. Per the germline V gene, CDR1 is MNHEY and CDR2 is SVGAGI.

This clone showed up just a few times. V is TRBV1 and J is TRBJ2-5; the table names TRBD2, a call not compared with the DNA. TRBV1 is a recognized pseudogene. The CDR3 runs 17 residues. The CDR3 region has the DNA TGCACCAGCAGCCAAGACCGAACGGGAGTCGTGCAAGAGACCCAGTACTTC. Residues: CTSSQDRTGVVQETQYF.